This paragraph reports one T cell receptor (beta chain). In this sample, this clone turned up many times. It lacks a known antigen. The CDR3 is cut off 3 residues early in the read; its end comes from the germline J gene. For sequencing, equivalent amounts of genomic DNA were input from CVID and control samples. For every sample, a 60 bp segment covering the rearranged TCRbeta CDR3 region was amplified and then sequenced. TCRbeta amplification used the immunoSEQ assay, a bias-corrected multiplex PCR with high-throughput sequencing. As for the authors' bioinformatics: Each unique nucleotide sequence was treated as a clone and annotated with V, D and J genes, copy number and frequency. Sequences were labeled productive if in frame, and non-productive if out of frame or containing stop codons. Clonality was calculated from Shannon's entropy as previously described. The predicted amino acid sequences of productive clones were used to derive mean CDR3 Kyte-Doolittle hydropathy. Using the R hclust function, scaled V gene usage was clustered hierarchically with Manhattan distance and complete linkage. Sharing of clones by CDR3 amino acid sequence was evaluated through resampling of 12 repertoires per group over 100 rounds. Repertoires were searched for 60 to 80 published EBV-specific and about 250 published CMV-specific TCRbeta sequences. A couple of CVID samples yielding fewer than 10,000 sequences were excluded from analysis, leaving under 45 CVID repertoires. The immuneACCESS repertoire file appears here via TCRdb, limited to in-frame rearrangements. These files lack a portion of the clones; in checked studies, under half of the deficit traces to unresolved V genes, and the cause of the others is not known. That table gives V, J and clone size, and the DNA gave D and trimming. For this sample the table reports 35,000 to 50,000 clones, with no clone seen just once. The ten largest clones represent approximately 2.8% of the sample.

Both CVID patients and healthy controls were predominantly of Caucasian heritage. From each donor, about 5 to 8 ml of heparinized peripheral whole blood was collected. Genomic DNA from adults with common variable immune deficiency (CVID) and from healthy adult controls was the source for sequencing TCRbeta CDR3 repertoires. A total of some 22 healthy adult volunteers (about 12 female and approximately 10 male; age range about 20 to 70 years, mean age around 35) were included in the control group. Diluted blood was density-centrifuged over Hypaque 1077 or Ficoll-Paque to isolate peripheral blood mononuclear cells. Genomic DNA was obtained from unsorted mononuclear cells using either Qiagen column purification or a centrifugation-based method. This sample is drawn from a study of T cell clonality in common variable immunodeficiency (dated by TCRdb to between 2014 and 2016). The paper's findings and limits, for the study overall: Despite equal DNA input, controls averaged approximately 88,000 unique sequences per sample versus about 32,000 in CVID samples. The authors noted that sequencing repertoires of T cell subpopulations would be needed to clarify what caused the increased clonality in CVID. Compared with healthy controls, CVID subjects showed increased TCRbeta clonality (t-test p = 0.018), a feature most characteristic of about a third of subjects. Fewer deletions and N-nucleotide insertions were reportedly observed in CVID TCRbeta sequences, and highly modified clones with 13 or more V deletions were reportedly absent from CVID TCRbeta sequences. Healthy controls shared more TCRbeta clones with each other than CVID subjects shared among themselves (p < 0.0001). Patient heterogeneity within the CVID cohort put limits on correlating repertoire features with clinical complications.

V lost 5 bases and J lost 4 bases, and the count of bases not matched to a germline gene is 2. CDR1 and CDR2 are drawn from the germline V gene (reference sequence): LNHDA, SQIVND. Its CDR3 holds 13 amino acids, cysteine through phenylalanine. Shown are 30 bases from within the CDR3, in frame from base 1. This receptor was identified in a person between 18 and 75 years old in good health. The sequencing sample was made of peripheral blood mononuclear cells. The chain uses TRBV19 and TRBJ1-1; the junction holds 9 bases that match TRBD1. CDR3 DNA (partial): TGTGCCAGTAGTTTGACAGGGGGCACTGAA. Translation gives CASSLTGGTE. The complete CDR3 reads CASSLTGGTEAFF.